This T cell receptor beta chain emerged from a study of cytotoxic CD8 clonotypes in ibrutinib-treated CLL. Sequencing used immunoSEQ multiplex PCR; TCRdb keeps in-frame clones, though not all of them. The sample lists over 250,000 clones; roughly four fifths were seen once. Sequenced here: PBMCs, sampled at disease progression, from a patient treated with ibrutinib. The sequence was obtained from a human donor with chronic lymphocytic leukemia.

CDR3 residues: CASSLRLARTLQETQYF. The DNA of the CDR3 is TGTGCCAGCAGCTTGCGCCTAGCGAGAACACTACAAGAGACCCAGTACTTC. The chain couples TRBV7-2 to TRBJ2-5, with a possible D match to TRBD2 (6 bases). Germline CDR1 reads SGHTA; CDR2 reads FQGNSA. The CDR3 runs 17 residues. V was trimmed by 3 bases and J by 2 bases, leaving 19 bases between them.